This T cell receptor beta chain was profiled in a study of blood T cell repertoires in COVID-19. As for the study in general: Researchers got acute and convalescent COVID-19 samples from the United States, Italy and Spain.

The protocol was immunoSEQ multiplex PCR, while the TCRdb copy is restricted to in-frame clones and leaves out a portion. The table lists tens of thousands of clones, around nine tenths of them singletons, with 8.5% in the top ten. The ends were cut back, 0 bases at V and 1 base at J, with 13 bases in the middle. CDR1 and CDR2 from the germline V gene are MNHEY and SVGAGI. The CDR3 totals 16 residues. This sequence joins TRBV6-5 and TRBJ2-7; maybe TRBD1 (5 bases). Sequenced material: peripheral blood. The TCR originated in a human donor in a cohort sampled during active COVID-19. Here the CDR3 reads CASSYSTGYRSYEQYF. The CDR3 DNA is TGTGCCAGCAGTTACTCCACAGGTTATCGATCCTACGAGCAGTACTTC.